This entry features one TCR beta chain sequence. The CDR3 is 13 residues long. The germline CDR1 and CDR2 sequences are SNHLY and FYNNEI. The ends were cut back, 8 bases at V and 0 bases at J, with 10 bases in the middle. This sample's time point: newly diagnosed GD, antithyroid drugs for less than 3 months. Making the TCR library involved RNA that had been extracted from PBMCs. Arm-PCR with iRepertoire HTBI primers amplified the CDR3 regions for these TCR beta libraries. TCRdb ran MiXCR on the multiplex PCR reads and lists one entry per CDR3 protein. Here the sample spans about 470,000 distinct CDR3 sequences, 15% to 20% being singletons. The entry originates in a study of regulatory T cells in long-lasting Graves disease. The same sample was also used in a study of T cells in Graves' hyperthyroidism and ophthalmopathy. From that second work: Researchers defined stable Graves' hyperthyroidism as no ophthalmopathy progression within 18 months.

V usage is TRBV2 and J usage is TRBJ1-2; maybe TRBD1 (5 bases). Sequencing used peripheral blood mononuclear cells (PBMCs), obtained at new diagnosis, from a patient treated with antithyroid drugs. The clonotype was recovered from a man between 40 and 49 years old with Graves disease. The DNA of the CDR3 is TGTGCCAGCTTCGGGGGGGCTAACTATGGCTACACCTTC. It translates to CASFGGANYGYTF.